These 20 T cell receptor beta chains share one sample of origin, sequenced in a study of T cell repertoires in cytomegalovirus infection. Their antigen targets remain unknown. One entry per CDR3 protein results from TCRdb running MiXCR on the reads. The data hold over 45,000 distinct CDR3 sequences, with around 21% observed a single time. The sample was CD8+ T cells from cultured PBMCs, taken from culture after CMV antigen stimulation. These receptor sequences come from a human donor in good health (CMV status not recorded). Some clones in this sample may be carry-over from other donors' samples.

This clonotype appeared a few times. The genes are TRBV4-3 and TRBJ2-7; 7 bases agree with TRBD2. V gave up 0 bases and J gave up 1 base; unmatched junction bases: 6. The CDR3 extends over 16 amino acids. Germline V gene sequence: CDR1 LGHNA, CDR2 YSLEER. The CDR3 DNA sequence: TGCGCCAGCAGCCAAGATCGTGGACTAGGGTCCTACGAGCAGTACTTC. Protein: CASSQDRGLGSYEQYF.

This clonotype has a handful of counts. The V call is TRBV7-6, the J call TRBJ1-2; a possible D gene is TRBD1 (6 bases). The ends were cut back, 4 bases at V and 8 bases at J, with 11 bases in the middle. Germline V gives CDR1 SGHVS, CDR2 FNYEAQ. This CDR3 is built from 12 residues. The CDR3: CASSSRGEGYTF. As DNA, the CDR3 is TGTGCCAGCAGCTCTAGGGGGGAGGGCTACACCTTC.

The chain combines TRBV4-3 with TRBJ1-1; D call uncertain. V was pared by 3 bases and J by 1 base, with 15 bases between. The germline CDR1 and CDR2 sequences are LGHNA and YSLEER. The CDR3 covers 16 residues. The CDR3 protein is CASSHPPGGGNTEAFF. The CDR3 DNA reads as TGCGCCAGCAGCCATCCCCCGGGCGGCGGGAACACTGAAGCTTTCTTT.

This clonotype was seen a few times. The chain combines TRBV5-6 with TRBJ2-4; D is perhaps TRBD2 (6 bases). The CDR3 totals 14 residues. Trimming left V 0 bases short and J 6 bases short, with 10 bases between. CDR1 is SGHDT, CDR2 YYEEEE, per germline. In DNA, the CDR3 is TGTGCCAGCAGCTTGGGGCAGGGAGGAAACATTCAGTACTTC. It codes for CASSLGQGGNIQYF.

Remarks on this clonotype: An end of the junction differs from the germline gene, which may be a read error. V and J are TRBV12-3 or TRBV12-4 and TRBJ2-6, with 7 bases lining up with TRBD1. The CDR3 has 16 residues. CDR3 DNA sequence: TGTGCCAGCAGCGCAGGGGGAACTCATGGGGCCGACGTCCTAACTTTC. Its translation: CASSAGGTHGADVLTF.

The chain uses TRBV29-1 and TRBJ1-2; 9 nucleotides agree with TRBD1. Trimming cost V 4 bases and J 7 bases; bases outside gene matches: 1. Germline V lookup: CDR1 SQVTM, CDR2 ANQGSEA. The CDR3 sequence is 11 residues long. The CDR3 protein is CSVATGGGYTF. The CDR3 region has the DNA TGCAGCGTTGCGACAGGGGGTGGCTACACCTTC.

This clonotype was counted at least ten times. The V and J genes are TRBV7-9 and TRBJ1-1; D remains unclear. V lost 8 bases and J 0 bases, leaving 10 bases between the germline ends. The CDR3 loop spans 13 amino acids. Germline CDR1 and CDR2: SEHNR and FQNEAQ (reference sequence). The CDR3 nucleotides read TGTGCCAGCTTAGAGGCACTGAACACTGAAGCTTTCTTT. Translated, it gives CASLEALNTEAFF.

This clonotype was seen repeatedly, ten times or more. The rearrangement uses TRBV11-1 and TRBJ1-1, with no clear D. Trimming cost V 6 bases and J 2 bases, with 7 bases left between them. The germline V gene has CDR1 SGHAT and CDR2 FQDESV (reference sequence). The CDR3 totals 12 residues. The CDR3, as DNA: TGTGCCAGCAGACCCGCCAACACTGAAGCTTTCTTT. Its translation: CASRPANTEAFF.

Many counts were recorded for this clonotype. This chain uses TRBV11-1 with TRBJ2-7, with 8 bases that match TRBD1. The V gene end was trimmed by 3 bases and the J gene end by 6 bases; junction bases not matched to a gene: 4. The germline gives CDR1 SGHAT, CDR2 FQDESV (reference sequence). CDR3 length: 13 residues. The CDR3: CASSFQGAGEQYF. The CDR3 coding sequence is TGTGCCAGCAGCTTCCAGGGGGCCGGCGAGCAGTACTTC.

This clonotype was seen repeatedly, ten times or more. This rearrangement joins TRBV7-6 to TRBJ2-1; TRBD2 matches at 9 bases. The CDR3 contains 17 residues. Looked up from germline, CDR1 is SGHVS and CDR2 is FNYEAQ. With 2 bases clipped from V and 6 bases from J, the junction kept 11 bases outside the gene matches. This CDR3 is CASSLKPLAGYANEQFF. In DNA form, the CDR3 reads TGTGCCAGCAGCTTAAAACCCCTAGCGGGATACGCCAATGAGCAGTTCTTC.

This clonotype was seen many times. The chain is built from TRBV7-8 and TRBJ2-2; 10 positions agree with TRBD2. Germline V CDR1 and CDR2: SGHVS, FQNEAQ. The junction had 13 bases not matched to a gene; V was cut back by 2 bases and J by 4 bases. The CDR3 runs to 19 residues. The CDR3 is CASSLKGLAGEGSTGELFF. The DNA for the CDR3 is TGTGCCAGCAGCTTAAAAGGGCTAGCGGGAGAAGGGAGCACCGGGGAGCTGTTTTTT. The variable domain in full, completed from reference TRBV7-8 and TRBJ2-2, reads GAGVSQSPRYKVAKRGQDVALRCDPISGHVSLFWYQQALGQGPEFLTYFQNEAQLDKSGLPSDRFFAERPEGSVSTLKIQRTQQEDSAVYLCASSLKGLAGEGSTGELFFGEGSRLTVL.

This clonotype was observed many times. This sequence joins TRBV7-6 and TRBJ1-3; D remains ambiguous. CDR1 is SGHVS and CDR2 is FNYEAQ in the germline V gene. Trimming removed 3 bases at V and 0 bases at J, with 9 bases between. The CDR3 length is 15 residues. Here the CDR3 reads CASSFIPGSGNTIYF. In nucleotides, the CDR3 is TGTGCCAGCAGCTTTATTCCGGGCTCTGGAAACACCATATATTTT.

This chain uses TRBV29-1 with TRBJ2-5, with unresolved D. Per germline, CDR1 SQVTM and CDR2 ANQGSEA. V lost 2 bases to trimming and J lost 1 base, with 5 bases between them. The CDR3 totals 12 residues. The CDR3: CSVESSQETQYF. CDR3 nucleotides: TGCAGCGTTGAATCCAGCCAAGAGACCCAGTACTTC.

The chain carries TRBV19 and TRBJ2-2; 7 nucleotides align to TRBD2. CDR1 is LNHDA and CDR2 is SQIVND in the germline V gene (reference sequence). J lost 6 bases, V lost 2 bases, and 6 bases had no gene match. CDR3 length equals 15 residues. As DNA, the CDR3 is TGTGCCAGTAGTATACGACTAGCCGGGCCCGGGGAGCTGTTTTTT. Amino acids: CASSIRLAGPGELFF.

This clonotype was picked up many times. The chain has TRBV7-2 and TRBJ2-5, with 10 bases lining up with TRBD2. The CDR3 extends over 14 amino acids. Germline trimming cut 4 bases from V and 3 bases from J; bases unmatched to any gene: 2. CDR1 and CDR2 (germline): SGHTA, FQGNSA. This CDR3 is CASSYGLAEETQYF. CDR3 coding DNA: TGTGCCAGCAGCTATGGACTAGCGGAAGAGACCCAGTACTTC.

This clonotype was counted a few times. This chain joins TRBV7-7 and TRBJ1-5, with 7 positions matching TRBD1. The CDR3 runs to 17 residues. Germline V lookup: CDR1 SSHAT, CDR2 FNYEAQ (reference sequence). Unmatched junction bases numbered 9, after V lost 4 bases and J lost 0 bases. The CDR3 spells CASSWDRPTNSNQPQHF. The CDR3 nucleotides read TGTGCCAGCAGCTGGGACAGACCGACCAATAGCAATCAGCCCCAGCATTTT.

The chain joins TRBV10-2 to TRBJ1-5; 7 bases align to TRBD1. Germline V gives CDR1 WSHSY, CDR2 SAAADI. The CDR3 is 14 amino acids. The trim removed 10 bases at V and 0 bases at J, leaving 6 bases unmatched. The CDR3 sequence is CAIRWDSSNQPQHF. DNA for the CDR3: TGCGCCATCAGATGGGACAGTAGCAATCAGCCCCAGCATTTT.

This sequence joins TRBV5-4 and TRBJ2-3, with D perhaps matching TRBD1 or TRBD2 (5 bases each). The CDR3 is 14 amino acids. The germline V gene has CDR1 SGHNT and CDR2 YYREEE (reference sequence). Trimming left V 4 bases short and J 4 bases short, with 13 bases between. The CDR3 loop is CASSRGTGPDTQYF. The CDR3 DNA reads as TGTGCCAGCAGCCGAGGGACGGGACCAGATACGCAGTATTTT.

This clonotype showed up just a few times. V gene TRBV12-3 or TRBV12-4 combines with J gene TRBJ2-2; 10 nucleotides agree with TRBD2. The CDR3 covers 15 residues. Unmatched junction bases numbered 5, after V lost 6 bases and J lost 4 bases. Written as DNA, the CDR3 is TGTGCCAGCAGCCCGAGCGGGGGGGGCACCGGGGAGCTGTTTTTT. Protein: CASSPSGGGTGELFF.

Of note for this clonotype: A much larger clone sits a single nucleotide away, making a read error possible. The CDR3 DNA sequence: TGTGCCAGCGGCCCCCTGACAGTGACCAAAAACATTCAGTACTTC. This translates into CASGPLTVTKNIQYF. V gene TRBV3-1 combines with J gene TRBJ2-4; the D gene is possibly TRBD1 (5 bases). Trimming left V 8 bases short and J 2 bases short, with 16 bases between. The germline CDR1 and CDR2 sequences are LGHDT and YNNKEL (reference sequence). The CDR3 loop spans 15 amino acids.